Listed below are T cell receptor beta chains from one sample, sequenced in a study of OX40 agonist ivuxolimab in advanced cancers. The repertoire was sequenced with immunoSEQ multiplex PCR; TCRdb's copy has only in-frame clones and lacks some. The table lists nearly 65,000 clones, 91% of them singletons. Material: CD4+ or CD8+ T cells sorted from blood, obtained in a trial of the OX40 agonist ivuxolimab. These receptors all come from an adult with an advanced solid tumor such as melanoma, head and neck, liver or kidney cancer. Both conserved end residues are part of each CDR3. The D gene is left open where the match is weak. Clone size is given for some rows only: seen once, a few or many times, or a class if the clone is expanded.

D | size | J | V | CDR3 | DNA
NA | NA | TRBJ2-7 | TRBV28 | CASSLVGEGAEQYF | TGTGCCAGCAGTTTAGTTGGTGAGGGAGCCGAGCAGTACTTC
NA | NA | TRBJ1-1 | TRBV19 | CASSNALNTEAFF | TGTGCCAGTAGTAACGCCTTGAACACTGAAGCTTTCTTT
NA | NA | TRBJ1-5 | TRBV6-5 | CASSRAVDSIQPQHF | TGTGCCAGCAGCCGGGCGGTAGACAGCATCCAGCCCCAGCATTTT
NA | NA | TRBJ1-1 | TRBV28 | CASSSWASTTTEAFF | TGTGCCAGCAGTTCGTGGGCCTCAACAACCACTGAAGCTTTCTTT
NA | NA | TRBJ2-5 | TRBV28 | CASTQEGVWGRETQYF | TGTGCCAGCACCCAAGAAGGTGTTTGGGGGCGCGAGACCCAGTACTTC
TRBD1 | NA | TRBJ2-7 | TRBV27 | CASRDRGYEQYF | TGTGCCAGCAGGGACAGGGGTTACGAGCAGTACTTC
NA | NA | TRBJ2-2 | TRBV20-1 | CGRGNTGELFF | TGCGGCAGGGGGAACACCGGGGAGCTGTTTTTT
NA | NA | TRBJ1-3 | TRBV9 | CASSAGTGSEIIYF | TGTGCCAGCAGCGCCGGAACAGGGAGCGAGATCATATATTTT
NA | NA | TRBJ2-3 | TRBV5-6 | CASSALGYDSTDTQYF | TGTGCCAGCAGCGCCCTGGGATACGACTCCACAGATACGCAGTATTTT
TRBD2 | NA | TRBJ2-5 | TRBV5-4 | CASTPGGLFKETQYF | TGTGCCAGCACCCCGGGGGGGCTTTTTAAAGAGACCCAGTACTTC
TRBD1 | NA | TRBJ1-2 | TRBV28 | CASSLYRGPSNYGYTF | TGTGCCAGCAGTTTATACAGGGGGCCATCGAACTATGGCTACACCTTC
NA | once | TRBJ2-7 | TRBV13 | CASSQTQGSGSSYEQYF | TGTGCCAGCAGCCAAACCCAGGGGTCAGGGAGCTCCTACGAGCAGTACTTC
TRBD2 | once | TRBJ2-1 | TRBV7-3 | CASSPVAGGYNEQFF | TGTGCCAGCAGCCCCGTAGCGGGAGGCTACAATGAGCAGTTCTTC
NA | NA | TRBJ2-1 | TRBV11-1 | CASSIDGRIFNEQFF | TGTGCCAGCAGTATCGACGGGAGAATCTTCAATGAGCAGTTCTTC
NA | NA | TRBJ1-1 | TRBV27 | CASRSLTVRAEAFF | TGTGCCAGCAGGAGTCTGACAGTGAGGGCTGAAGCTTTCTTT
NA | NA | TRBJ2-7 | TRBV15 | CATSRDRRYEQYF | TGTGCCACCAGCAGAGATCGGCGGTACGAGCAGTACTTC
TRBD1 | NA | TRBJ1-6 | TRBV5-1 | CASSSDPTGGGSPLHF | TGCGCCAGCAGCTCGGACCCTACAGGGGGAGGTTCACCCCTCCACTTT
TRBD2 | NA | TRBJ2-1 | TRBV7-6 | CASSHPGGGGLNEQFF | TGTGCCAGCAGCCACCCGGGGGGCGGGGGGCTCAATGAGCAGTTCTTC
NA | NA | TRBJ2-7 | TRBV27 | CASSLVIGVGVHEQYF | TGTGCCAGCAGTTTAGTGATCGGGGTCGGGGTCCACGAGCAGTACTTC
NA | NA | TRBJ2-3 | TRBV7-2 | CASSPGPAPDTQYF | TGTGCCAGCAGCCCGGGCCCCGCCCCAGATACGCAGTATTTT
TRBD1 | NA | TRBJ1-1 | TRBV6-1 | CASSLTGGEAFF | TGTGCCAGCAGTCTGACAGGGGGTGAAGCTTTCTTT
NA | NA | TRBJ2-7 | TRBV4-2 | CASSQGSGTSYEQYF | TGTGCCAGCAGCCAGGGTAGCGGTACCTCCTACGAGCAGTACTTC
TRBD2 | once | TRBJ2-3 | TRBV7-2 | CASSSTGLAGGFTDTQYF | TGTGCCAGCAGCTCGACGGGACTAGCGGGAGGGTTCACAGATACGCAGTATTTT
NA | NA | TRBJ2-2 | TRBV9 | CASSVASPSTGELFF | TGTGCCAGCAGCGTAGCATCCCCAAGCACCGGGGAGCTGTTTTTT